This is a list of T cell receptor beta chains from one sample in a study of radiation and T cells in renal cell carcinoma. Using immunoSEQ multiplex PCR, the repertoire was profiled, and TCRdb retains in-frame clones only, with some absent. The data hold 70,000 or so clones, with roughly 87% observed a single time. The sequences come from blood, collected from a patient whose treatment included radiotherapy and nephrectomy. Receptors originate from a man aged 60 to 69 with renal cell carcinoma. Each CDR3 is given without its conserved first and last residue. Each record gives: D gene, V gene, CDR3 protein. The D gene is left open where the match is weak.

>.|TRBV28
ASSPRQDNTEAF
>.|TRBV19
ASLMDRPYEQY
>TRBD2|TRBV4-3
ASSQDQGTSTYEQY
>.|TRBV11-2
ASSLDFGNEQY
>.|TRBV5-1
ASSADQGYSANGYT
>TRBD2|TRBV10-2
ASSESGVAGAGEQY
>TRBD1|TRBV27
ASSHFTQGIHEQY
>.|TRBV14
ASSQDPMTPNGTQY
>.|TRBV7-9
ASSLGPLANTGELF
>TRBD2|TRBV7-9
ASSRGGAGYQETQY
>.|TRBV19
ACTVTGAHNEQF
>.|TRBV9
ASSARENTIY
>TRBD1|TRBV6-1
ASSDRDRGPVNQPQH
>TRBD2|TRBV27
ASSSGAGGTYEQY
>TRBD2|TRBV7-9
ASSFSGSWYNEQF
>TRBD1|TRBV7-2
ASSLDGQGVGNTIY